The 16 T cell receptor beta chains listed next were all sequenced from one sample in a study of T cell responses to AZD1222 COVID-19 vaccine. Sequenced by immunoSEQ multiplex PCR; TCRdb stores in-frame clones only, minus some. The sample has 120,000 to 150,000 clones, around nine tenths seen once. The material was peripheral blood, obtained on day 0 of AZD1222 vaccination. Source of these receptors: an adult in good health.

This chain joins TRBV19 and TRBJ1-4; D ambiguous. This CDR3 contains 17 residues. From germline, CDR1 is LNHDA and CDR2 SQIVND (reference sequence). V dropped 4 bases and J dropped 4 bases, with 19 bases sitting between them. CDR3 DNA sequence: TGTGCCAGTAGTACGCCCTCAACGGGAGCCCGTAATGAAAAACTGTTTTTT. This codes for CASSTPSTGARNEKLFF. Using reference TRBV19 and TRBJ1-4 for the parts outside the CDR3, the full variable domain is DGGITQSPKYLFRKEGQNVTLSCEQNLNHDAMYWYRQDPGQGLRLIYYSQIVNDFQKGDIAEGYSVSREKKESFPLTVTSAQKNPTAFYLCASSTPSTGARNEKLFFGSGTQLSVL.

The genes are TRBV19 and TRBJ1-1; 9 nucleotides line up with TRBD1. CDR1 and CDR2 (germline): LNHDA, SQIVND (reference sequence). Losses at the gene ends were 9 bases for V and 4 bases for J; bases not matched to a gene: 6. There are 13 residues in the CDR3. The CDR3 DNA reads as TGTGCCAGCGAACAGGGGGCGGCCACTGAAGCTTTCTTT. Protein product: CASEQGAATEAFF. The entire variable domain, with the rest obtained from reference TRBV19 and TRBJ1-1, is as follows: DGGITQSPKYLFRKEGQNVTLSCEQNLNHDAMYWYRQDPGQGLRLIYYSQIVNDFQKGDIAEGYSVSREKKESFPLTVTSAQKNPTAFYLCASEQGAATEAFFGQGTRLTVV.

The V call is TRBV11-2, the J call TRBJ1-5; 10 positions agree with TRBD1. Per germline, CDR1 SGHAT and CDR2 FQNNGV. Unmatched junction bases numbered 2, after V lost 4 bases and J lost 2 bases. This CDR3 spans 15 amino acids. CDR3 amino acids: CASSSTGGGNQPQHF. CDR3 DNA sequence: TGTGCCAGCAGCTCGACAGGGGGCGGCAATCAGCCCCAGCATTTT.

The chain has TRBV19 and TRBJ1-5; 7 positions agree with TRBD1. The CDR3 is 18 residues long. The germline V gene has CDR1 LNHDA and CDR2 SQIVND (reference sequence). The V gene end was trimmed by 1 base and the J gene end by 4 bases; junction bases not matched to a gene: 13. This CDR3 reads CASSIVSKVTGPNQPQHF. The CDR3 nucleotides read TGTGCCAGTAGTATAGTAAGCAAGGTGACAGGGCCGAATCAGCCCCAGCATTTT.

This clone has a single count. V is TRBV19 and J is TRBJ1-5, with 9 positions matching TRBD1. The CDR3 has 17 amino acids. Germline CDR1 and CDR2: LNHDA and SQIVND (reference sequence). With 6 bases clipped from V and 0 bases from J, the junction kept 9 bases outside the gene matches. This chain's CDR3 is CASRKLTGGYSNQPQHF. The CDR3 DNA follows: TGTGCCAGTAGGAAGCTGACAGGGGGTTATAGCAATCAGCCCCAGCATTTT.

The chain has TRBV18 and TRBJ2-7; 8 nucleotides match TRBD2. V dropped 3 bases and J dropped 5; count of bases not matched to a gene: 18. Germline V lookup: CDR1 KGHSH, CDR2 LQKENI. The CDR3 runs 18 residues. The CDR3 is CASSPSGTSLDWKDEQYF. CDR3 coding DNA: TGTGCCAGCTCACCGTCCGGGACTAGTTTGGATTGGAAGGACGAGCAGTACTTC.

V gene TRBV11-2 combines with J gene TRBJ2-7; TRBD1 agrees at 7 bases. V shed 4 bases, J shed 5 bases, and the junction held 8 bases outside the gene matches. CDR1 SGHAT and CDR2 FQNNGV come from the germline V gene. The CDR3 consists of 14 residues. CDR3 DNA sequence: TGTGCCAGCAGCTCCCTGGACAGGCCCCACGAGCAGTACTTC. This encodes CASSSLDRPHEQYF.

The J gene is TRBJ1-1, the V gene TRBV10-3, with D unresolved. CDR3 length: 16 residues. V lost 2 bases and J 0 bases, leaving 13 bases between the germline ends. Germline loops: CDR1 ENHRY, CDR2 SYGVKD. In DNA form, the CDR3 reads TGTGCCATCAGTGAGATGGGGAGAGGGATGAACACTGAAGCTTTCTTT. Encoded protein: CAISEMGRGMNTEAFF.

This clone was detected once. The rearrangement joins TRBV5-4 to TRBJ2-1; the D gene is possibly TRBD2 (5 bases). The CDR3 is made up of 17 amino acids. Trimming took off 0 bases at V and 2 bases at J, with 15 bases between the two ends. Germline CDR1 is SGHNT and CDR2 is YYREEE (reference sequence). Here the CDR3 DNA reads TGTGCCAGCAGCTTGGGGCTTGGGGAGACGGCCTACAATGAGCAGTTCTTC. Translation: CASSLGLGETAYNEQFF.

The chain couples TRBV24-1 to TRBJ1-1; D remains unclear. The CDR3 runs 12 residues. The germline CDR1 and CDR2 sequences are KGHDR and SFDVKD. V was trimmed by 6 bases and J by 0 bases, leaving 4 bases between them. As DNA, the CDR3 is TGTGCCACCAGTCGGGTGAACACTGAAGCTTTCTTT. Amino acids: CATSRVNTEAFF.

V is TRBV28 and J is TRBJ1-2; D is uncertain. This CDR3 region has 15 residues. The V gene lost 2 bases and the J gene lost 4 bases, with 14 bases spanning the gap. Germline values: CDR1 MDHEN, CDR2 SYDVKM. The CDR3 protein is CASSLGRISTYGYTF. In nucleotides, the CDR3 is TGTGCCAGCAGTTTAGGACGGATTTCCACCTATGGCTACACCTTC.

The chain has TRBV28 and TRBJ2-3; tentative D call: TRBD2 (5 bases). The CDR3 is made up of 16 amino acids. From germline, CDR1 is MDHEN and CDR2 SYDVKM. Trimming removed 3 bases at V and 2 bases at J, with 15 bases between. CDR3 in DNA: TGTGCCAGCAGTTTTATCTCCTGGACTTCCACAGATACGCAGTATTTT. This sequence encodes CASSFISWTSTDTQYF.

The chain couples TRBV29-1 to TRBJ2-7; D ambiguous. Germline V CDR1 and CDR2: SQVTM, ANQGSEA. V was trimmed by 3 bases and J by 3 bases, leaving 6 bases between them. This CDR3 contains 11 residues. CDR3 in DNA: TGCAGCGTTGAGGCCTACTACGAGCAGTACTTC. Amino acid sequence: CSVEAYYEQYF.

The chain's CDR3 is CASPDRERHQETQYF. CDR3 coding DNA: TGTGCCAGCCCTGACAGGGAACGCCACCAAGAGACCCAGTACTTC. The chain links TRBV21-1 to TRBJ2-5; the DNA was not used to check the table's D call, TRBD1. TRBV21-1 is a known pseudogene. This CDR3 has 15 amino acids.

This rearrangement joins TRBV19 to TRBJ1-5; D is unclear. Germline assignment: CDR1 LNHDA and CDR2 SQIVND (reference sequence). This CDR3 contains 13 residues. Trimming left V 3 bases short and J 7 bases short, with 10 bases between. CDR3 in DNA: TGTGCCAGTAGTATTTGGGAAGGACAGCCCCAGCATTTT. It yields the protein CASSIWEGQPQHF.

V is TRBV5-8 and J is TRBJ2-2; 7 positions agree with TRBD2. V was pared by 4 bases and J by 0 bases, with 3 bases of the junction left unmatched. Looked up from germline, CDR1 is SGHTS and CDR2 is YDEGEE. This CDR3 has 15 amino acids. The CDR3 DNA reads TGTGCCAGCAGCCCCGGGACTACGAACACCGGGGAGCTGTTTTTT. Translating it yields CASSPGTTNTGELFF.